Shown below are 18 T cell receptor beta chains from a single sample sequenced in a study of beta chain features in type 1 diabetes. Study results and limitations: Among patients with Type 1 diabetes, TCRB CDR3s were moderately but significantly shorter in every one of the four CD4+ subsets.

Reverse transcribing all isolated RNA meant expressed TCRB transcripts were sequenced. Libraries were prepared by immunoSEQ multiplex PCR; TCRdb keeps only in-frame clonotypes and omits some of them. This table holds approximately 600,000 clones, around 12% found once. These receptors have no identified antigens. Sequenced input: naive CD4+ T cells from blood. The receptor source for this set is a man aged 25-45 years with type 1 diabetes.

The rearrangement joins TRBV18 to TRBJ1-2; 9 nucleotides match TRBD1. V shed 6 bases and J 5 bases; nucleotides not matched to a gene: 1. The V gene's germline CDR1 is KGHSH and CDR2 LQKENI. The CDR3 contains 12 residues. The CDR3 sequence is CASSGTGYGYTF. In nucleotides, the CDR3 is TGTGCCAGCTCCGGGACAGGGTATGGCTACACCTTC. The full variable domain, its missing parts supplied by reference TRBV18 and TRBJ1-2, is NAGVMQNPRHLVRRRGQEARLRCSPMKGHSHVYWYRQLPEEGLKFMVYLQKENIIDESGMPKERFSAEFPKEGPSILRIQQVVRGDSAAYFCASSGTGYGYTFGSGTRLTVV.

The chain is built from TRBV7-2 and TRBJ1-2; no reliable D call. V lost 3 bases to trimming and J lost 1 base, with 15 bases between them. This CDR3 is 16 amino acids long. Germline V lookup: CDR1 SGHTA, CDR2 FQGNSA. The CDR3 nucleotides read TGTGCCAGCAGCTTGTTCGGTGGAACCCTTAACTATGGCTACACCTTC. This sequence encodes CASSLFGGTLNYGYTF.

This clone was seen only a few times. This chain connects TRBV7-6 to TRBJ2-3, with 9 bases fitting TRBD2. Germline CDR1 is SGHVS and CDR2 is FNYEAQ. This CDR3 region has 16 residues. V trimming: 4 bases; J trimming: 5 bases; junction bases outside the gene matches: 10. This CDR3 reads CASSYSAGGLGDTQYF. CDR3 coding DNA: TGTGCCAGCAGCTATAGTGCGGGGGGGCTGGGAGATACGCAGTATTTT.

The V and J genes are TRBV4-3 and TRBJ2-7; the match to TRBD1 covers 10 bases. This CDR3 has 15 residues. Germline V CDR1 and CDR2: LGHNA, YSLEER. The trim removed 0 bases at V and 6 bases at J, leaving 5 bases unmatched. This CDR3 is CASSQDRDRGREQYF. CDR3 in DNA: TGCGCCAGCAGCCAAGATCGGGACAGGGGCCGCGAGCAGTACTTC.

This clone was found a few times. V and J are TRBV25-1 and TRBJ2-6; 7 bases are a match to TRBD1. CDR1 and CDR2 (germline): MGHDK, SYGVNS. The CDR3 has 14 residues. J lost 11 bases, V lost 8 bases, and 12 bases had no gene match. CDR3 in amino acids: CASSRQGIQDVLTF. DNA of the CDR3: TGTGCCAGCTCTCGACAGGGTATTCAAGACGTCCTGACTTTC.

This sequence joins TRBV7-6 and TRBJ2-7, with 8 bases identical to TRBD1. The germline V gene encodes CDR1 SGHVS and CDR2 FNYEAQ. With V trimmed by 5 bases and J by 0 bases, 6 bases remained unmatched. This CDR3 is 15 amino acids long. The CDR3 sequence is CASSKRQGSSYEQYF. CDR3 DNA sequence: TGTGCCAGCAGCAAACGACAGGGGTCCTCCTACGAGCAGTACTTC.

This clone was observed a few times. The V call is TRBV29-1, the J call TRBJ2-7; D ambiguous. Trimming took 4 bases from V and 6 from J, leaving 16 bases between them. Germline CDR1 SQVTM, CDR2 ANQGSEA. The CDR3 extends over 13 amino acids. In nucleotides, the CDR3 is TGCAGCGTTGCAAAGGTAGCTTCTGGCGAGCAGTACTTC. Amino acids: CSVAKVASGEQYF.

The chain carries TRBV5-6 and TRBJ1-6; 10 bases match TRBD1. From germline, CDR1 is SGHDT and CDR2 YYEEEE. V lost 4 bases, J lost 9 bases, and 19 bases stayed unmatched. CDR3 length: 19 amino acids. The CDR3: CASSPRLDRGLSYGSPLHF. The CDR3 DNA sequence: TGTGCCAGCAGCCCACGCCTCGACAGGGGGCTCAGTTATGGTTCACCCCTCCACTTT.

The CDR3 coding sequence is TGTGCCAGCAGTGAATTGGGAACAGGGGGTTTCTACAATGAGCAGTTCTTC. It encodes CASSELGTGGFYNEQFF. The rearrangement joins TRBV25-1 to TRBJ2-1, with 8 positions matching TRBD1. The CDR3 loop spans 17 amino acids. From germline, CDR1 is MGHDK and CDR2 SYGVNS. Trimming cost V 1 base and J 3 bases; bases outside gene matches: 8.

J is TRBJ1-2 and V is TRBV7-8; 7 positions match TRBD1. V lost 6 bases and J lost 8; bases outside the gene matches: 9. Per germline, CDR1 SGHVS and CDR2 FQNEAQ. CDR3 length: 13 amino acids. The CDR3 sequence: CASRTAGGWGYTF. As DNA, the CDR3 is TGTGCCAGCAGGACGGCAGGGGGTTGGGGCTACACCTTC. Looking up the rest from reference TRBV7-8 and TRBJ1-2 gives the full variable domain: GAGVSQSPRYKVAKRGQDVALRCDPISGHVSLFWYQQALGQGPEFLTYFQNEAQLDKSGLPSDRFFAERPEGSVSTLKIQRTQQEDSAVYLCASRTAGGWGYTFGSGTRLTVV.

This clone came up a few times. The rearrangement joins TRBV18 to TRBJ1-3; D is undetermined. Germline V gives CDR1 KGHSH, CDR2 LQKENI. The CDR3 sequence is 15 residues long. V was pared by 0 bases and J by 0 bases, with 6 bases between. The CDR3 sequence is CASSPPMASGNTIYF. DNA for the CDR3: TGTGCCAGCTCACCACCGATGGCCTCTGGAAACACCATATATTTT.

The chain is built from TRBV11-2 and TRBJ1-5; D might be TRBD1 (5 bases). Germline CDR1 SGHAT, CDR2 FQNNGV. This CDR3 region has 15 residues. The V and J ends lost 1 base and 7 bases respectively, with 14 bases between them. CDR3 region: CASSLAGGAGQPQHF. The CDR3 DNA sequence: TGTGCCAGCAGCTTAGCGGGGGGTGCGGGGCAGCCCCAGCATTTT.

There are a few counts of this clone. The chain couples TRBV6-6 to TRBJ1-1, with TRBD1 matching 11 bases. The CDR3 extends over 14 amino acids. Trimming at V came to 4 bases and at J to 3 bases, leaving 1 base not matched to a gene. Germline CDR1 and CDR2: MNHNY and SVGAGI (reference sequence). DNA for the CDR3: TGTGCCAGCAGTTCGGGACAGGGGGACACTGAAGCTTTCTTT. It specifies CASSSGQGDTEAFF.

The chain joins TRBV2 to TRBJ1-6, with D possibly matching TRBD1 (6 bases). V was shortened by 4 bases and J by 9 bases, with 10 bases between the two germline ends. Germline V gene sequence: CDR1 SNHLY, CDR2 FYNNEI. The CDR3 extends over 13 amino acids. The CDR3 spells CASSGDMVSPLHF. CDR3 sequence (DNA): TGTGCCAGCAGTGGGGACATGGTTTCACCCCTCCACTTT.

The CDR3 region has the DNA TGTGCCAGCAGTTTCGCCAGGGCGAACTATGGCTACACCTTC. Translating it yields CASSFARANYGYTF. The chain uses TRBV28 and TRBJ1-2, with D possibly matching TRBD1 (5 bases). The CDR3 is 14 amino acids. Trimming took off 3 bases at V and 2 bases at J, with 10 bases between the two ends. Germline V lookup: CDR1 MDHEN, CDR2 SYDVKM.

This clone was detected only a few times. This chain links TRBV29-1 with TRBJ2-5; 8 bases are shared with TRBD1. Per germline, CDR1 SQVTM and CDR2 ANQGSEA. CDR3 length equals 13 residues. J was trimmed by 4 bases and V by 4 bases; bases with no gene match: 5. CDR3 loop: CSVVAGGSETQYF. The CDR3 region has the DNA TGCAGCGTTGTGGCAGGGGGCTCAGAGACCCAGTACTTC. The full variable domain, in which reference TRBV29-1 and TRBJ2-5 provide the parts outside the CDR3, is SAVISQKPSRDICQRGTSLTIQCQVDSQVTMMFWYRQQPGQSLTLIATANQGSEATYESGFVIDKFPISRPNLTFSTLTVSNMSPEDSSIYLCSVVAGGSETQYFGPGTRLLVL.

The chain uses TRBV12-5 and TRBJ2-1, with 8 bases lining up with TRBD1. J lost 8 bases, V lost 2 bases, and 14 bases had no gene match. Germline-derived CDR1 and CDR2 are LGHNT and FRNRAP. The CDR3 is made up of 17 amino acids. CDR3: CASGLSVAGGLEYEQFF. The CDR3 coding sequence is TGTGCTAGTGGTTTGAGCGTTGCAGGGGGCCTTGAGTATGAGCAGTTCTTC.

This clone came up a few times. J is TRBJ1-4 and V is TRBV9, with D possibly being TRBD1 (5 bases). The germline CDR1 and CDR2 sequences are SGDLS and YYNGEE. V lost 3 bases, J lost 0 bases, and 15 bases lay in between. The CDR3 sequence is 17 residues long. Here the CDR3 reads CASSGGLDSPTNEKLFF. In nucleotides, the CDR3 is TGTGCCAGCAGCGGGGGACTAGACAGTCCAACTAATGAAAAACTGTTTTTT.